This TCR beta chain was profiled in a study of cytomegalovirus exposure and HLA in healthy donors. PCR used 60 Vbeta primers and 13 Jbeta primers. Libraries were prepared by immunoSEQ multiplex PCR; TCRdb keeps only in-frame clonotypes and omits some of them. The table has about 120,000 clones, 78% seen once. The study, taken as a whole, reports: Later analysis suggested most CMV-associated TCR beta chains were HLA-restricted.

With 5 bases removed from V and 7 bases from J, the gap between germline ends came to 9 bases. The CDR3 is made up of 12 amino acids. Germline assignment: CDR1 SGHVS and CDR2 FNYEAQ. This clone was counted a few times. Antigen specificity is unknown. The clonotype was recovered from a woman aged 25 to 39 in good health and CMV-seropositive. What was sequenced was PBMCs. This chain links TRBV7-6 with TRBJ2-1; D possibly corresponds to TRBD1 (6 bases). This chain's CDR3 is CASSPDRNEQFF. The DNA for the CDR3 is TGTGCCAGCAGCCCCGACAGGAATGAGCAGTTCTTC.